This is a list of T cell receptor beta chains from one sample in a study of blood T cell repertoires in COVID-19. Profiling relied on immunoSEQ multiplex PCR, and the TCRdb table lists in-frame clones only, not all of them. This table holds about 330,000 clones, about 90% found once. Material for sequencing was PBMCs or T cells enriched from blood (not recorded which). These receptors all come from a man younger than 40 who had recovered from COVID-19. The CDR3 runs from the conserved cysteine through the conserved F or W. The D gene is left open where the match is weak. Clone size is stated in some rows and not others, as once, few, many or a class when expanded.

J: TRBJ2-1
V: TRBV12-2
size: -
D: -
DNA: TGTGCAAGTCGCGTCCGGGACTGTCCCCAGAACAATGAGCAGTTCTTC
CDR3: CASRVRDCPQNNEQFF

J: TRBJ2-7
V: TRBV12-5
size: once
D: -
DNA: TGTGCTAGTGTCCGGGGGGAGCAGTACTTC
CDR3: CASVRGEQYF

J: TRBJ2-5
V: TRBV12-3/TRBV12-4
size: once
D: -
DNA: TGTGCCAGCAGTTTAAGGCTGAGGGAGACCCAGTACTTC
CDR3: CASSLRLRETQYF

J: TRBJ2-5
V: TRBV5-4
size: -
D: -
DNA: TGTGCCAGCAGCTTGGACGACAGTGAAGAGACCCAGTACTTC
CDR3: CASSLDDSEETQYF

J: TRBJ2-2
V: TRBV10-1
size: once
D: -
DNA: TGCGCCAGCAGCCTGGACAGGAGGGCCACCGGGGAGCTGTTTTTT
CDR3: CASSLDRRATGELFF

J: TRBJ1-1
V: TRBV28
size: -
D: -
DNA: TGTGCCAGCAGTTTAGGCCAGGGGTTCACTGAAGCTTTCTTT
CDR3: CASSLGQGFTEAFF

J: TRBJ1-5
V: TRBV7-3
size: -
D: -
DNA: TGTGCCAGCAGCCCAAGAATCCGGGGCGAAGGAGGGCCACATCAGCCCCAGCATTTT
CDR3: CASSPRIRGEGGPHQPQHF

J: TRBJ2-5
V: TRBV5-6
size: -
D: -
DNA: TGTGCCAGCAGCTTGGACAGCGGCAAAGAGACCCAGTACTTC
CDR3: CASSLDSGKETQYF

J: TRBJ2-2
V: TRBV27
size: -
D: -
DNA: TGTGCCAGCACGGCAGGGATGGCCGGGGAGCTGTTTTTT
CDR3: CASTAGMAGELFF

J: TRBJ1-4
V: TRBV14
size: -
D: -
DNA: TGTGCCTCGGGGGGTGAAAAACTGTTTTTT
CDR3: CASGGEKLFF

J: TRBJ1-1
V: TRBV5-1
size: -
D: -
DNA: TGCGCCAGCAGCGTAGGACAGCCGAACACTGAAGCTTTCTTT
CDR3: CASSVGQPNTEAFF

J: TRBJ2-5
V: TRBV5-1
size: -
D: -
DNA: TGCGCCAGCAGCGGCGGGACTTTGGAAGAGACCCAGTACTTC
CDR3: CASSGGTLEETQYF

J: TRBJ2-7
V: TRBV6-5
size: -
D: -
DNA: TGTGCCAGCAGTCCTCAGGGCCAGGGGAAGTACGAGCAGTACTTC
CDR3: CASSPQGQGKYEQYF

J: TRBJ2-7
V: TRBV28
size: -
D: TRBD1
DNA: TGTGCCAGCAGCCTTCCGGGACAGGGATCCTACGAGCAGTACTTC
CDR3: CASSLPGQGSYEQYF

J: TRBJ2-7
V: TRBV10-3
size: few
D: TRBD1
DNA: TGTGCCATCAGTCAGCGGACAGGGGTTGCCTACGAGCAGTACTTC
CDR3: CAISQRTGVAYEQYF

J: TRBJ2-2
V: TRBV27
size: -
D: TRBD1
DNA: TGTGCCAGCAGTTTATCGCCGCCTGGACAGGTCACCGGGGAGCTGTTTTTT
CDR3: CASSLSPPGQVTGELFF

J: TRBJ2-3
V: TRBV15
size: -
D: TRBD1
DNA: TGTGCCACCAGCAGAGGAGACAGGGGGGCGGGCACAGATACGCAGTATTTT
CDR3: CATSRGDRGAGTDTQYF

J: TRBJ1-2
V: TRBV6-1
size: once
D: -
DNA: TGTGCCAGCAGTGAACTGGGGCTGACTAACTATGGCTACACCTTC
CDR3: CASSELGLTNYGYTF

J: TRBJ2-7
V: TRBV19
size: -
D: TRBD1
DNA: TGTGCCAGTAGTCCCGACAGGGGGTACCCTCTCGAGCAGTACTTC
CDR3: CASSPDRGYPLEQYF

J: TRBJ1-1
V: TRBV6-5
size: -
D: -
DNA: TGTGCCAGCACCCAAGGGGACACTGAAGCTTTCTTT
CDR3: CASTQGDTEAFF

J: TRBJ2-2
V: TRBV19
size: few
D: -
DNA: TGTGCCAGTATATGGACAGTGAACACCGGGGAGCTGTTTTTT
CDR3: CASIWTVNTGELFF

J: TRBJ2-5
V: TRBV3-1/TRBV3-2
size: -
D: TRBD2
DNA: TGTGCCAGCAGCCCTACGACTAGCGGGGTCGAGACCCAGTACTTC
CDR3: CASSPTTSGVETQYF

J: TRBJ2-7
V: TRBV13
size: -
D: TRBD1
DNA: TGTGCCAGCAGCATGGGACAGGCCTCCTACGAGCAGTACTTC
CDR3: CASSMGQASYEQYF

J: TRBJ2-1
V: TRBV28
size: -
D: -
DNA: TGTGCCAGCCGGTTCCCCGGGATTACCAATGAGCAGTTCTTC
CDR3: CASRFPGITNEQFF

J: TRBJ2-3
V: TRBV7-3
size: -
D: -
DNA: TGTGCCAGCAGCTTAGGTAGCCCCACAGATACGCAGTATTTT
CDR3: CASSLGSPTDTQYF

J: TRBJ1-2
V: TRBV6-2/TRBV6-3
size: -
D: TRBD1
DNA: TGTGCCAGCAGTTCCGAGCGCGGGACAGGGTACTATGGCTACACCTTC
CDR3: CASSSERGTGYYGYTF

J: TRBJ1-4
V: TRBV7-9
size: -
D: TRBD1
DNA: TGTGCCAGCAGCTTTAAGGGACAGACTTTACGGGGTGAAAAACTGTTTTTT
CDR3: CASSFKGQTLRGEKLFF

J: TRBJ2-3
V: TRBV10-3
size: -
D: -
DNA: TGTGCCATCAGTGCTAAGGGACTCACAGATACGCAGTATTTT
CDR3: CAISAKGLTDTQYF

J: TRBJ1-3
V: TRBV3-1/TRBV3-2
size: once
D: TRBD1
DNA: TGTGCCAGCAGCCAAGTAGGCAGGGGGCCTGGAAACACCATATATTTT
CDR3: CASSQVGRGPGNTIYF

J: TRBJ1-1
V: TRBV3-1/TRBV3-2
size: -
D: -
DNA: TGTGCCAGCAGCCAAGTCGGCACTGAAGCTTTCTTT
CDR3: CASSQVGTEAFF

J: TRBJ1-4
V: TRBV10-2
size: -
D: TRBD1
DNA: TGCGCCAGCAGCGGGACAGCTAATGAAAAACTGTTTTTT
CDR3: CASSGTANEKLFF

J: TRBJ1-2
V: TRBV4-2
size: -
D: -
DNA: TGTGCCAGCAGCCAAGAGGGAGGCTTGGTGGGCGGCTACACCTTC
CDR3: CASSQEGGLVGGYTF

J: TRBJ1-5
V: TRBV2
size: -
D: -
DNA: TGTGCCAGCAGTGATCTCGGAGGGTACCAGCCCCAGCATTTT
CDR3: CASSDLGGYQPQHF

J: TRBJ2-2
V: TRBV14
size: -
D: -
DNA: TGTGCCAGCAGCCGACACGACCTAAACACCGGGGAGCTGTTTTTT
CDR3: CASSRHDLNTGELFF

J: TRBJ2-5
V: TRBV7-8
size: -
D: TRBD1
DNA: TGTGCCAGCAGCTTAGAGGACAGGGGACAAGAGACCCAGTACTTC
CDR3: CASSLEDRGQETQYF

J: TRBJ1-4
V: TRBV30
size: -
D: -
DNA: TGTGCCTGGAGACGGCCAGGTGGCGAAAAACTGTTTTTT
CDR3: CAWRRPGGEKLFF

J: TRBJ1-3
V: TRBV28
size: -
D: -
DNA: TGTGCCAGCATCGTCACAGCTGGAAACACCATATATTTT
CDR3: CASIVTAGNTIYF